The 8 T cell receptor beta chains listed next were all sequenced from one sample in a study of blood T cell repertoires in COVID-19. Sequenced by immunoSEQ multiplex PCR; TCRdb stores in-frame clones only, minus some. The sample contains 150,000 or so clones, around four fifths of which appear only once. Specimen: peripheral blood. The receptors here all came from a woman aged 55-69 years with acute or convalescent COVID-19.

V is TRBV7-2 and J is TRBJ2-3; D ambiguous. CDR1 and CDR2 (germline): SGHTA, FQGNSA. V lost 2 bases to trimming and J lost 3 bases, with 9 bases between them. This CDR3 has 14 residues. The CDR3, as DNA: TGTGCCAGCAGCTTAATCCTCGCGACAGATACGCAGTATTTT. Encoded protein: CASSLILATDTQYF.

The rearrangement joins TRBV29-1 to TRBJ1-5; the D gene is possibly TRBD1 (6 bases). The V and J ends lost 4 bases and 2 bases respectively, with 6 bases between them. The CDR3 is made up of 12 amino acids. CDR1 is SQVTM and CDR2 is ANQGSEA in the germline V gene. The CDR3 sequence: CSVGQGNQPQHF. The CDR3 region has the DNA TGCAGCGTTGGACAGGGCAATCAGCCCCAGCATTTT.

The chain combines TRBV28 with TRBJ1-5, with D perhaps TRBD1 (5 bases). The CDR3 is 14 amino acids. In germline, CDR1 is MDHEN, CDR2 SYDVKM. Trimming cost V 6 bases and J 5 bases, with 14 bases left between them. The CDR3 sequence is CASSPSLGDQPQHF. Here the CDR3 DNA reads TGTGCCAGCAGCCCCTCTCTAGGGGATCAGCCCCAGCATTTT.

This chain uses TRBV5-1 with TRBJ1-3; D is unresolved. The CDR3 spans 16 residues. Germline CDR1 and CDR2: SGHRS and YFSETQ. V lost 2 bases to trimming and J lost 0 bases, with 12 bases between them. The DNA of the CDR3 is TGCGCCAGCAGCTTAGAGCAAACCAACTCTGGAAACACCATATATTTT. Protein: CASSLEQTNSGNTIYF.

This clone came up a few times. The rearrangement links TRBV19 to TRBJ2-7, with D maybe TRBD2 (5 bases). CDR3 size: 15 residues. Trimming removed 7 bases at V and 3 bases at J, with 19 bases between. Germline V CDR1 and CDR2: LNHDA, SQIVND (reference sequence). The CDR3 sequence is CASKEEGNLNYEQYF. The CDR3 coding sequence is TGTGCCAGTAAGGAAGAGGGAAACTTAAACTACGAGCAGTACTTC.

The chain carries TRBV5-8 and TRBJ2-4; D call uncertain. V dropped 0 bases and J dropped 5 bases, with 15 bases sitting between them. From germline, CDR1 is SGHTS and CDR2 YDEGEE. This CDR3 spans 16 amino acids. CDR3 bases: TGTGCCAGCAGCTTGGTGGCTCCCCAGGTCGAAAACATTCAGTACTTC. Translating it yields CASSLVAPQVENIQYF.

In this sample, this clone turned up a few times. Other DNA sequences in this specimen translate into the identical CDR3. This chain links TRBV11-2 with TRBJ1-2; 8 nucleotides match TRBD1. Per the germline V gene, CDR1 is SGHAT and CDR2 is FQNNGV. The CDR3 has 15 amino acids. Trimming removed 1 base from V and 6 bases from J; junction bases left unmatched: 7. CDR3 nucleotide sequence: TGTGCCAGCAGCTTAGGGGCAGGGGGCATCGATGGCTACACCTTC. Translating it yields CASSLGAGGIDGYTF.

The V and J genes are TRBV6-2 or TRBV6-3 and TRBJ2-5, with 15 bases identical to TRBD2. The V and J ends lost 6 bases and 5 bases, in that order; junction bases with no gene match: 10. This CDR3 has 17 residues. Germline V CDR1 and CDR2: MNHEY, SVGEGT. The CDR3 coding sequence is TGTGCCAGCAGCCCCGGACTAGCGGGGGGGCCGAGGGAGACCCAGTACTTC. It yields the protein CASSPGLAGGPRETQYF.